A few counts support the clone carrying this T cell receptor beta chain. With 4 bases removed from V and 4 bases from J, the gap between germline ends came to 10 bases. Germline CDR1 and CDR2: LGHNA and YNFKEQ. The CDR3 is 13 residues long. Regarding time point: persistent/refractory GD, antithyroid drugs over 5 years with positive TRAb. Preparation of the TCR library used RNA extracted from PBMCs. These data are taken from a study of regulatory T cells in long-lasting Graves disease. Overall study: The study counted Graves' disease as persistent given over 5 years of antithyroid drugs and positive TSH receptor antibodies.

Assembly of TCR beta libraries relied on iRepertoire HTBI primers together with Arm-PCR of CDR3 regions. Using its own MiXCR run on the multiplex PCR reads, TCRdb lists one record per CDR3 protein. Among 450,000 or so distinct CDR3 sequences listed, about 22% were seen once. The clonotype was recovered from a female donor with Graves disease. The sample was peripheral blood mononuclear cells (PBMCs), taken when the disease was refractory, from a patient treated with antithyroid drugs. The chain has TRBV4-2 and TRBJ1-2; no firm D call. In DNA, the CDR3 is TGTGCCAGCAGCCGTTGGAGTTTCTATGGCTACACCTTC. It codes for CASSRWSFYGYTF.